This T cell receptor (beta chain) was sequenced in a study of siplizumab effects on memory and regulatory T cells. The ends lost 0 bases at V and 4 bases at J; junction bases unmatched: 5. Germline V lookup: CDR1 SEHNR, CDR2 FQNEAQ (reference sequence). The CDR3 is 15 amino acids. Sequencing was performed with immunoSEQ multiplex PCR; in TCRdb, only in-frame clones are kept and a portion is missing. The sample has tens of thousands of clones; approximately 95% are singletons. Material for sequencing was non-Treg CD4+ T cells sorted from blood. The sequence derives from a human donor in good health. This chain uses TRBV7-9 with TRBJ1-1; the match to TRBD1 covers 7 bases. CDR3 region: CASSLALQGGTEAFF. The DNA of the CDR3 is TGTGCCAGCAGCTTAGCCTTGCAGGGGGGCACTGAAGCTTTCTTT.